One and the same sample provided the 5 T cell receptor beta chains below, sequenced in a study of blood T cell repertoires in COVID-19. Sequencing was performed with immunoSEQ multiplex PCR; in TCRdb, only in-frame clones are kept and a portion is missing. The sample has fewer than 200,000 clones, roughly four fifths seen once. The material sequenced was peripheral blood. These receptors were taken from a woman in her seventies with COVID-19, enrolled during active disease.

V usage is TRBV6-6 and J usage is TRBJ1-5; D unclear. The ends were cut back, 4 bases at V and 5 bases at J, with 18 bases in the middle. The CDR3 spans 16 residues. CDR1 and CDR2 from the germline V gene are MNHNY and SVGAGI (reference sequence). The CDR3: CASSSTGSGRDQPQHF. In DNA form, the CDR3 reads TGTGCCAGCAGTTCGACTGGGTCTGGGCGGGATCAGCCCCAGCATTTT.

In regard to this clone: No DNA is shown, since the ends of the CDR3 on it are uncertain; the CDR3 is the one TCRdb lists. The chain recombines TRBV6-5 with TRBJ2-2; the table names TRBD2, a call not compared with the DNA. Counting both end residues, the CDR3 totals 13 amino acids. Germline loops: CDR1 MNHEY, CDR2 SVGAGI. The CDR3 loop reads CASSSSNTGELFF.

The V gene is TRBV19, the J gene TRBJ2-6; tentatively, D is TRBD1 (6 bases). This CDR3 comprises 17 residues. Trimming took off 3 bases at V and 2 bases at J, with 14 bases between the two ends. CDR1 is LNHDA and CDR2 is SQIVND in the germline V gene (reference sequence). This CDR3 reads CASSIPGVMAGANVLTF. In DNA, the CDR3 is TGTGCCAGTAGTATTCCAGGGGTTATGGCTGGGGCCAACGTCCTGACTTTC.

For the CDR3, the DNA is TGCGCCACCGGACAGGGGTCGAACACCGGGGAGCTGTTTTTT. This codes for CATGQGSNTGELFF. The chain uses TRBV5-1 and TRBJ2-2, with TRBD1 identical over 9 bases. The V segment lost 9 bases and the J segment 0 bases; nucleotides outside the gene matches: 3. Germline V gene sequence: CDR1 SGHRS, CDR2 YFSETQ. This CDR3 is built from 14 residues.

CDR3 amino acids: CASNLGTVSGLGEQFF. CDR3 nucleotides: TGTGCCAGCAACTTGGGGACAGTTAGCGGACTCGGGGAGCAGTTCTTC. The gene calls are TRBV9 and TRBJ2-1; D possibly corresponds to TRBD1 (7 bases). CDR1 is SGDLS, CDR2 YYNGEE, per germline. The CDR3 covers 16 residues. Between the trimmed V and J ends, which lost 6 bases and 10 bases, there was a span of 26 bases.